This T cell receptor (beta chain) appears in the sequencing data of a study of T cells in Graves' hyperthyroidism and ophthalmopathy. TCR beta CDR3 regions were amplified from RNA transcripts. The primer set for the first-round RT-PCR of the TCR CDR3 was HTBI. TCRdb reanalysed the multiplex PCR reads using MiXCR and keeps one entry per CDR3 protein. The sample has about 570,000 distinct CDR3 sequences, just over 45% seen once; the top ten hold over 15%. Sequencing was performed on peripheral blood or thyroid tissue (not recorded which). The receptor was derived from an adult woman with Graves' disease, either hyperthyroidism or ophthalmopathy (not recorded which).

The CDR3 DNA sequence: TGTGCCAGCAGCTTAAGTTCAGTGTCTGAAGCTTTCTTT. Amino acid sequence: CASSLSSVSEAFF. The chain couples TRBV7-9 to TRBJ1-1; D is unresolved. The V gene's germline CDR1 is SEHNR and CDR2 FQNEAQ (reference sequence). The V gene lost 2 bases and the J gene lost 6 bases, with 10 bases spanning the gap. The CDR3 spans 13 residues. Full variable domain (remainder filled in from reference TRBV7-9 and TRBJ1-1): DTGVSQNPRHKITKRGQNVTFRCDPISEHNRLYWYRQTLGQGPEFLTYFQNEAQLEKSRLLSDRFSAERPKGSFSTLEIQRTEQGDSAMYLCASSLSSVSEAFFGQGTRLTVV.